The T cell receptor (beta chain) described here comes from a study of cytomegalovirus exposure and HLA in healthy donors. The germline V gene encodes CDR1 LNHDA and CDR2 SQIVND (reference sequence). The CDR3 is 15 residues long. Between the trimmed V and J ends, which lost 0 bases and 5 bases, there was a span of 11 bases. This clone was counted only a few times. The PCR ran on 60 Vbeta and 13 Jbeta primers. Sequencing used immunoSEQ multiplex PCR; TCRdb keeps in-frame clones, though not all of them. The table shows about 140,000 clones, with 80% occurring only once. This sequence joins TRBV19 and TRBJ1-5, with unresolved D. The specimen was PBMCs. This receptor was obtained from a male donor in good health and CMV-seropositive. The CDR3 loop reads CASSIDSVGYQPQHF. The CDR3 coding sequence is TGTGCCAGTAGTATAGATTCTGTGGGCTATCAGCCCCAGCATTTT.